These T cell receptor beta chains were read from a single sample in a study of CD8 T cells in ankylosing spondylitis. TCRdb analysed the 5' RACE reads with MiXCR anew, one entry per CDR3 protein. The sample carries around 440,000 distinct CDR3 sequences, approximately 17% recorded once. The source material was blood, either unsorted or a sorted T cell fraction (not recorded which). The receptors shown here come from a male donor with ankylosing spondylitis. Both conserved end residues are part of each CDR3. A D gene is named only where the DNA matches it firmly. Size is stated for part of the rows, as once, few or many counts, or as a class when the clone is expanded.

j_call,cdr3_length,clone_size,d_call,v_call,cdr3_aa,cdr3_nt
TRBJ2-2,18,.,TRBD2,TRBV24-1,CATSDSYLRAGDTGELFF,TGTGCCACCAGTGATTCCTACTTAAGAGCGGGAGATACCGGGGAGCTGTTTTTT
TRBJ1-1,14,.,.,TRBV18,CASSPPARITEAFF,TGTGCCAGCTCACCACCGGCCCGGATCACTGAAGCTTTCTTT
TRBJ2-1,15,.,TRBD1,TRBV7-2,CASSLGQGTSNEQFF,TGTGCCAGCAGCTTAGGACAGGGAACATCCAATGAGCAGTTCTTC
TRBJ2-7,13,many,.,TRBV27,CASSPQTGREQYF,TGTGCCAGCAGTCCCCAGACAGGCCGGGAGCAGTACTTC
TRBJ2-6,17,.,.,TRBV12-3/TRBV12-4,CASSLGRSSSGANVLTF,TGTGCCAGCAGTTTAGGGCGCAGCAGCTCTGGGGCCAACGTCCTGACTTTC
TRBJ1-6,17,.,TRBD1,TRBV4-1,CASSQDRGTGGNSPLHF,TGCGCCAGCAGCCAAGACCGGGGGACAGGGGGAAATTCACCCCTCCACTTT
TRBJ2-3,14,many,.,TRBV11-2,CASSLTTGSDTQYF,TGTGCCAGCAGCCTAACTACAGGGTCAGATACGCAGTATTTT
TRBJ1-3,12,.,.,TRBV20-1,CSAKSSGNTIYF,TGCAGTGCTAAAAGCTCTGGAAACACCATATATTTT
TRBJ1-5,15,many,TRBD1,TRBV10-3,CAISEGQDGHQPQHF,TGTGCCATCAGTGAGGGACAGGATGGACATCAGCCCCAGCATTTT
TRBJ1-1,15,.,TRBD1,TRBV3-1,CASSNTWSGGTEAFF,TGTGCCAGCAGTAATACTTGGTCAGGGGGCACTGAAGCTTTCTTT
TRBJ2-2,14,many,.,TRBV5-1,CASRGTSNTGELFF,TGCGCCAGCAGGGGGACTTCGAACACCGGGGAGCTGTTTTTT
TRBJ1-2,18,many,.,TRBV15,CATSRTGSSSGPNYGYTF,TGTGCCACCAGCAGAACAGGGAGTTCATCTGGGCCTAACTATGGCTACACCTTC
TRBJ2-3,14,.,TRBD2,TRBV7-2,CASPWEGRTDTQYF,TGTGCCAGCCCCTGGGAGGGGAGGACAGATACGCAGTATTTT
TRBJ2-1,14,few,.,TRBV20-1,CSARGGDSYNEQFF,TGCAGTGCTAGAGGCGGGGACTCCTACAATGAGCAGTTCTTC
TRBJ2-3,15,many,TRBD1,TRBV4-1,CASSQDHRGTDTQYF,TGCGCCAGCAGCCAAGATCACAGGGGTACAGATACGCAGTATTTT
TRBJ1-3,16,.,TRBD1,TRBV2,CASSEAPTGVGHTIYF,TGTGCCAGCAGTGAAGCCCCGACAGGGGTTGGGCACACCATATATTTT
TRBJ2-2,13,.,.,TRBV3-1,CASKRTNTGELFF,TGTGCCAGCAAACGAACGAACACCGGGGAGCTGTTTTTT
TRBJ2-7,15,.,.,TRBV28,CASSSLTWYRGEQYF,TGTGCCAGCAGTTCCCTAACGTGGTATAGAGGCGAGCAGTACTTC
TRBJ1-2,15,.,.,TRBV6-1,CASRDLPGSQYGYTF,TGTGCCAGCAGAGACCTACCCGGGTCCCAGTATGGCTACACCTTC
TRBJ1-5,14,.,TRBD1,TRBV28,CASSLLADRVTQHF,TGTGCCAGCAGTTTATTAGCGGACAGGGTGACCCAGCATTTT
TRBJ1-1,12,.,.,TRBV2,CASGDLNTEAFF,TGTGCCAGCGGGGACCTTAACACTGAAGCTTTCTTT
TRBJ1-1,14,few,.,TRBV5-1,CASSVTTGNTEAFF,TGCGCCAGCAGCGTCACGACAGGGAACACTGAAGCTTTCTTT
TRBJ2-3,16,.,TRBD2,TRBV28,CASSFRGTSGTDTQYF,TGTGCCAGCAGTTTCCGGGGGACTAGCGGCACAGATACGCAGTATTTT
TRBJ2-1,13,.,.,TRBV7-3,CASSNSAGREQFF,TGTGCCAGCAGTAACTCAGCCGGGCGAGAGCAGTTCTTC
TRBJ1-4,14,few,.,TRBV5-1,CASSPGQVNEKLFF,TGCGCCAGCAGCCCGGGACAAGTTAATGAAAAACTGTTTTTT
TRBJ2-6,16,.,.,TRBV3-1,CASSPQTPSGANVLTF,TGTGCCAGCAGCCCCCAGACACCCTCTGGGGCCAACGTCCTGACTTTC
TRBJ2-3,13,.,.,TRBV12-3/TRBV12-4,CASSPRTASAQYF,TGTGCCAGCAGTCCCCGGACTGCCTCGGCGCAGTATTTT
TRBJ1-1,12,.,.,TRBV20-1,CSATSWESEAFF,TGCAGTGCTACGAGTTGGGAAAGTGAAGCTTTCTTT
TRBJ2-7,16,.,TRBD2,TRBV7-9,CASSLPGTRGSYEQYF,TGTGCCAGCAGTTTACCCGGGACTAGGGGCTCCTACGAGCAGTACTTC
TRBJ2-7,16,.,TRBD2,TRBV5-1,CASSKTGTSGPYEQYF,TGCGCCAGCAGCAAAACCGGGACTAGCGGCCCCTACGAGCAGTACTTC
TRBJ2-2,16,.,.,TRBV11-3,CASSNPRREKTGELFF,TGTGCCAGCAGCAACCCCCGTCGAGAGAAAACCGGGGAGCTGTTTTTT
TRBJ1-5,16,few,TRBD1,TRBV12-3/TRBV12-4,CASSSRTGGGIQPQHF,TGTGCCAGCAGTTCACGGACAGGGGGCGGAATTCAGCCCCAGCATTTT
TRBJ2-6,17,.,TRBD1,TRBV6-1,CASSVSGGILAANVLTF,TGTGCCAGCAGTGTGTCAGGGGGCATCTTGGCGGCCAACGTCCTGACTTTC
TRBJ1-2,14,.,.,TRBV30,CAWSVSQGVGGYTF,TGTGCCTGGAGTGTTTCCCAGGGAGTAGGGGGCTACACCTTC
TRBJ1-4,15,few,.,TRBV7-2,CASSLYSTTNEKLFF,TGTGCCAGCAGCTTATACAGTACAACTAATGAAAAACTGTTTTTT
TRBJ2-7,11,.,.,TRBV2,CASSLKDRQYF,TGTGCCAGCAGCCTCAAGGACCGGCAGTACTTC
TRBJ2-7,15,few,TRBD1,TRBV10-1,CASMSCGTEVHEQYF,TGCGCCAGCATGTCGTGTGGGACAGAGGTCCACGAGCAGTACTTC
TRBJ2-7,14,.,TRBD1,TRBV5-4,CASSLAIGGNEQYF,TGTGCCAGCAGCTTGGCCATAGGGGGCAACGAGCAGTACTTC
TRBJ2-7,16,many,.,TRBV4-2,CASSRNLGGGTYEQYF,TGTGCCAGCAGCCGGAATCTAGGGGGAGGGACCTACGAGCAGTACTTC
TRBJ2-7,16,few,TRBD1,TRBV7-2,CASSPRYNRGNDEQYF,TGTGCCAGCAGCCCTAGGTACAACAGGGGGAACGACGAGCAGTACTTC
TRBJ2-1,15,few,TRBD2,TRBV20-1,CSARKREKSYNEQFF,TGCAGTGCTAGGAAGCGGGAGAAGTCCTACAATGAGCAGTTCTTC
TRBJ2-5,15,.,TRBD1,TRBV5-5,CASSPRDREGETQYF,TGTGCCAGCAGCCCCCGGGACAGGGAGGGAGAGACCCAGTACTTC